This T cell receptor (beta chain) was sequenced for a study of regulatory T cells in long-lasting Graves disease. Study information: The definition of persistent Graves' disease was over 5 years of antithyroid drugs with positive TSH receptor antibodies.

Arm-PCR of CDR3 regions and iRepertoire HTBI primers were used to build TCR beta libraries. TCRdb passed the multiplex PCR reads through MiXCR, listing each CDR3 protein once. The sample holds fewer than 450,000 distinct CDR3 sequences, roughly a quarter seen once. CDR1 is SNHLY, CDR2 FYNNEI, per germline. The CDR3 has 12 residues. V was trimmed by 6 bases and J by 4 bases, leaving 9 bases between them. Time point reported: persistent/refractory GD, antithyroid drugs over 5 years with positive TRAb. Construction of the TCR library relied on RNA isolated from PBMCs. This clonotype was obtained from a female donor with Graves disease. The chain has TRBV2 and TRBJ1-2; no definite D call. The source was peripheral blood mononuclear cells (PBMCs), collected when the disease was refractory, from a patient treated with antithyroid drugs. CDR3 loop: CASRQLSYGYTF. Here the CDR3 DNA reads TGTGCCAGCAGACAGCTTAGCTATGGCTACACCTTC. The full variable domain, completed using reference TRBV2 and TRBJ1-2, is EPEVTQTPSHQVTQMGQEVILRCVPISNHLYFYWYRQILGQKVEFLVSFYNNEISEKSEIFDDQFSVERPDGSNFTLKIRSTKLEDSAMYFCASRQLSYGYTFGSGTRLTVV.